This T cell receptor (beta chain) emerged from a study of T cells in Graves' hyperthyroidism and ophthalmopathy. Amplified regions were TCR beta CDR3 sequences from RNA transcripts. In the first-round RT-PCR of the TCR CDR3, the HTBI primer set was used. TCRdb re-analysed the multiplex PCR reads in MiXCR, keeping a single row per CDR3 protein. Here the sample spans 270,000 or so distinct CDR3 sequences, roughly 15% being singletons. Germline-derived CDR1 and CDR2 are MDHEN and SYDVKM. Trimming pared 3 bases from V and 6 bases from J, leaving 9 bases between. The CDR3 is 14 amino acids. The table lists this clonotype with many counts. Its target is not known. Study conclusions and caveats: Stable hyperthyroidism was separated from ophthalmopathy by a model based on 13 V-J features.

The receptor was derived from a woman aged 45-59 years with Graves' hyperthyroidism that later progressed to Graves' ophthalmopathy. The specimen was blood. The rearrangement uses TRBV28 and TRBJ1-6; no clear D. This chain's CDR3 is CASSFGRSNSPLHF. The CDR3 region has the DNA TGTGCCAGCAGTTTCGGTAGGAGTAATTCACCCCTCCACTTT.